This T cell receptor (beta chain) was retrieved from a study of T cell responses to AZD1222 COVID-19 vaccine. Overall study findings and caveats: In a largely white British group with more females than males, clonal diversity was possibly underestimated.

Clones were read by immunoSEQ multiplex PCR, and TCRdb kept only the in-frame ones, dropping some. This table holds 150,000 to 200,000 clones, 90% to 95% found once. With respect to this clone: What it binds is unknown.

This CDR3 has 16 amino acids. The trim removed 8 bases at V and 5 bases at J, leaving 14 bases unmatched. Germline CDR1 and CDR2: SNHLY and FYNNEI. The genes are TRBV2 and TRBJ2-2; 7 positions match TRBD2. This receptor was obtained from an adult in good health. The specimen comprised peripheral blood, sampled on day 0 of AZD1222 vaccination. Here the CDR3 DNA reads TGTGCCAGCCGGGAACTAGCGTCCCAAAGGACCGGGGAGCTGTTTTTT. Its protein is CASRELASQRTGELFF.